The present entry profiles one T cell receptor (beta chain) with its context. Its antigen remains unknown. Noted time point: recipient sample about 28 days before transplant, after cytoreduction. The CDR3 totals 13 residues. V shed 6 bases and J shed 4 bases, with 12 bases lying between them. In germline, CDR1 is MNHEY, CDR2 SVGAGI. The record originates from a study of T cell clonotyping in hematopoietic cell transplantation. Overall study: Cytoreduction preceded collection of pretransplant recipient samples. General study points: Pathologically expanded recipient clonotypes increased progressively from day 30 to day 180 as diversity fell. CD4 and CD8 repertoire contributions could not be separated without sorting.

Only in-frame clones appear in the TCRdb table, and some are missing; sequencing was by immunoSEQ multiplex PCR. The table lists 35,000 to 50,000 clones, around 85% of them singletons. V gene TRBV6-5 combines with J gene TRBJ1-2; D ambiguous. This receptor was taken from a man between 60 and 70 years old with acute myeloid leukemia. Some clones in this sample may be carry-over from other donors' samples. Sequencing used peripheral blood mononuclear cells, obtained before stem cell transplant. CDR3 bases: TGTGCCAGCAGACCCACACTAGCCTATGGCTACACCTTC. Protein: CASRPTLAYGYTF.